What follows are 21 T cell receptor beta chains derived from one specimen sequenced in a study of T-cell memory formation after mild COVID-19. MiXCR, run by TCRdb on the 5' RACE reads, gives a single entry per CDR3 protein. The sample yields 550,000 to 600,000 distinct CDR3 sequences, less than 25% seen once. Source material: PBMCs or a T cell subset sorted from them (not recorded which). These receptors were collected from an adult woman who had mild COVID-19 (a few samples of this study predate the infection). Cell type and time point are not known.

V gene TRBV5-1 combines with J gene TRBJ2-1; D not certain. The CDR3 length is 10 residues. CDR1 is SGHRS and CDR2 is YFSETQ in the germline V gene. The V gene lost 5 bases and the J gene lost 9 bases, with 6 bases spanning the gap. The CDR3 region is CASRQSEQFF. The CDR3 DNA reads TGCGCCAGCAGACAGAGTGAGCAGTTCTTC.

J is TRBJ2-1 and V is TRBV6-2 or TRBV6-3; 9 nucleotides line up with TRBD2. Germline CDR1 reads MNHEY; CDR2 reads SVGEGT. The V and J ends lost 2 bases and 7 bases, in that order; junction bases with no gene match: 6. The CDR3 consists of 15 residues. The CDR3 sequence is CASSYMASGKNEQFF. CDR3 sequence (DNA): TGTGCCAGCAGTTACATGGCTAGCGGGAAAAATGAGCAGTTCTTC.

This clonotype was counted between two and nine times. The gene calls are TRBV24-1 and TRBJ1-2, with D hard to call. The V end was cut by 4 bases, the J end by 0 bases, with 8 bases between. CDR1 and CDR2 (germline): KGHDR, SFDVKD. The CDR3 spans 14 residues. CDR3 bases: TGTGCCACCAGTGAAGCCACCCCTAACTATGGCTACACCTTC. Its translation is CATSEATPNYGYTF.

A few counts support this clonotype. V is TRBV5-1 and J is TRBJ2-5, with 7 bases fitting TRBD2. Germline assignment: CDR1 SGHRS and CDR2 YFSETQ. CDR3 length: 15 amino acids. Germline trimming cut 2 bases from V and 1 base from J; bases unmatched to any gene: 5. The DNA for the CDR3 is TGCGCCAGCAGCTTTGCGGGGGAACCCCAAGAGACCCAGTACTTC. Protein: CASSFAGEPQETQYF.

The V and J genes are TRBV9 and TRBJ2-7; 8 nucleotides align to TRBD1. The CDR3 is 14 amino acids. The V segment lost 5 bases and the J segment 3 bases; nucleotides outside the gene matches: 7. The germline gives CDR1 SGDLS, CDR2 YYNGEE. The CDR3, as DNA: TGTGCCAGCAGTAGACAGGGGCTAGTCTACGAGCAGTACTTC. It specifies CASSRQGLVYEQYF.

The chain employs TRBV7-2 and TRBJ1-5, with D perhaps TRBD1 (5 bases). The CDR3 consists of 15 residues. Germline CDR1 reads SGHTA; CDR2 reads FQGNSA. V was cut by 3 bases and J by 7 bases, with 16 bases left in between. Here the CDR3 reads CASSFARQKGQPQHF. The CDR3 DNA sequence: TGTGCCAGCAGCTTCGCCCGACAGAAGGGGCAGCCCCAGCATTTT.

In this sample, this clonotype turned up many times. This rearrangement joins TRBV10-3 to TRBJ2-5, with D unclear. The CDR3 consists of 12 residues. CDR1 and CDR2 (germline): ENHRY, SYGVKD. V dropped 3 bases and J dropped 5 bases, with 7 bases sitting between them. The CDR3 here is CAISDVEETQYF. The DNA for the CDR3 is TGTGCCATCAGTGATGTCGAGGAGACCCAGTACTTC.

The genes are TRBV7-9 and TRBJ1-4; D unclear. This CDR3 has 14 amino acids. Germline V gene sequence: CDR1 SEHNR, CDR2 FQNEAQ (reference sequence). V dropped 1 base and J dropped 8 bases, with 11 bases sitting between them. Written as DNA, the CDR3 is TGTGCCAGCAGCTTAGGGGTGGTTGGCGAAAAACTGTTTTTT. Translated, it gives CASSLGVVGEKLFF.

This clonotype was detected a few times. This chain uses TRBV7-8 with TRBJ1-4; 7 nucleotides line up with TRBD1. Per the germline V gene, CDR1 is SGHVS and CDR2 is FQNEAQ. The CDR3 totals 14 residues. V lost 3 bases, J lost 7 bases, and 5 bases stayed unmatched. The DNA of the CDR3 is TGTGCCAGCAGCTTGAGGGACAGTGGTGAAAAACTGTTTTTT. Amino acids: CASSLRDSGEKLFF.

This clonotype occurred a few times. As DNA, the CDR3 is TGTGCCAGCAGCTCCCCATGGAACGGGGAGCTGTTTTTT. Protein: CASSSPWNGELFF. The chain employs TRBV11-3 and TRBJ2-2; D gene unclear. The CDR3 loop spans 13 amino acids. Trimming took off 4 bases at V and 7 bases at J, with 10 bases between the two ends. Per germline, CDR1 SGHNT and CDR2 YENEEA.

This clonotype was detected a few times. The rearrangement links TRBV7-8 to TRBJ2-7; D gene uncertain. CDR1 and CDR2 (germline): SGHVS, FQNEAQ. V lost 2 bases and J 6 bases, leaving 5 bases between the germline ends. CDR3 size: 11 residues. CDR3: CASSLLSEQYF. The CDR3 coding sequence is TGTGCCAGCAGCTTACTGTCCGAGCAGTACTTC. Filled out from reference TRBV7-8 and TRBJ2-7, the complete variable domain reads GAGVSQSPRYKVAKRGQDVALRCDPISGHVSLFWYQQALGQGPEFLTYFQNEAQLDKSGLPSDRFFAERPEGSVSTLKIQRTQQEDSAVYLCASSLLSEQYFGPGTRLTVT.

This clonotype was picked up many times. The rearrangement links TRBV27 to TRBJ1-4; D unclear. Germline V lookup: CDR1 MNHEY, CDR2 SMNVEV (reference sequence). The V end was cut by 5 bases, the J end by 7 bases, with 11 bases between. The CDR3 contains 13 residues. The CDR3 sequence is CASSPPGREKLFF. The DNA of the CDR3 is TGTGCCAGCAGTCCACCGGGCCGTGAAAAACTGTTTTTT.

The V and J genes are TRBV4-1 and TRBJ2-3; maybe TRBD2 (5 bases). This CDR3 has 15 amino acids. Trimming took 4 bases from V and 4 from J, leaving 15 bases between them. In germline, CDR1 is MGHRA, CDR2 YSYEKL. Written as DNA, the CDR3 is TGCGCCAGCAGCCCACTAGAAACTTACGCAGATACGCAGTATTTT. As protein: CASSPLETYADTQYF.

This clonotype has at least ten counts. The V gene is TRBV4-1, the J gene TRBJ2-2; D may be TRBD2 (6 bases). Germline V CDR1 and CDR2: MGHRA, YSYEKL. Trimming shortened V by 6 bases and J by 7 bases, and 12 bases separated the two germline ends. The CDR3 length is 13 residues. The CDR3 loop reads CASRAPGVGELFF. CDR3 coding DNA: TGCGCCAGCAGGGCCCCGGGAGTCGGGGAGCTGTTTTTT.

J is TRBJ2-4 and V is TRBV12-3 or TRBV12-4, with D unclear. This CDR3 spans 14 amino acids. The germline V and J ends were trimmed by 3 bases and 0 bases, with 6 bases remaining between them. CDR3: CASSFAIAKNIQYF. The DNA for the CDR3 is TGTGCCAGCAGTTTCGCAATAGCCAAAAACATTCAGTACTTC.

This clonotype was observed a handful of times. This chain uses TRBV4-2 with TRBJ2-1, with D possibly called TRBD1 or TRBD2 (5 bases each). CDR1 and CDR2 (germline): LGHNA, YNFKEQ. V lost 0 bases and J lost 0, with 15 bases in between. The length of the CDR3 is 18 residues. CDR3 bases: TGTGCCAGCAGCCAAGATCCCTTCGAGGGGAGCTCCTACAATGAGCAGTTCTTC. It encodes CASSQDPFEGSSYNEQFF.

As for this clonotype: Mismatch with germline at one junction end may stem from a read error. The chain has TRBV6-2 or TRBV6-3 and TRBJ2-5; 10 bases fit TRBD2. The CDR3 runs 14 residues. Germline V gene lookup returns CDR1 MNHEY and CDR2 SVGEGT. This CDR3 reads CDSRLAGAVETQYF. DNA of the CDR3: TGTGACAGCAGGCTAGCGGGGGCCGTGGAGACCCAGTACTTC.

The chain links TRBV10-3 to TRBJ2-7, with 9 bases aligning to TRBD1. Germline CDR1 ENHRY, CDR2 SYGVKD. This CDR3 contains 14 residues. The V gene end was trimmed by 4 bases and the J gene end by 4 bases; junction bases not matched to a gene: 5. As DNA, the CDR3 is TGTGCCATCAGTGGGGGGACAGGGTGGTACGAGCAGTACTTC. Translated, it gives CAISGGTGWYEQYF.

There are a few counts of this clonotype. The rearrangement joins TRBV4-1 to TRBJ2-3; D is possibly TRBD1 (6 bases). Trimming removed 3 bases from V and 2 bases from J, with 27 bases in between. This CDR3 contains 20 residues. CDR1 MGHRA and CDR2 YSYEKL come from the germline V gene. CDR3 DNA: TGCGCCAGCAGCCACCCTACAGGGAGCGCCAGATATGAGAACACAGATACGCAGTATTTT. Residues: CASSHPTGSARYENTDTQYF.

This clonotype was detected a few times. The rearrangement joins TRBV7-9 to TRBJ2-1, with TRBD2 identical over 11 bases. Trimming took 4 bases from V and 7 from J; bases not matched to a gene: 9. Germline loops: CDR1 SEHNR, CDR2 FQNEAQ (reference sequence). The CDR3 covers 16 residues. The CDR3 spells CASSSNSGRAGNEQFF. CDR3 sequence (DNA): TGTGCCAGCAGCTCAAATAGCGGGAGGGCCGGGAATGAGCAGTTCTTC.

V and J are TRBV9 and TRBJ2-7; 7 positions match TRBD2. The junction had 6 bases not matched to a gene; V was cut back by 0 bases and J by 0 bases. Germline V gene data show CDR1 as SGDLS and CDR2 as YYNGEE. CDR3 size: 16 residues. The CDR3 sequence: CASSVDQAGSSYEQYF. DNA of the CDR3: TGTGCCAGCAGCGTAGACCAAGCGGGGAGCTCCTACGAGCAGTACTTC.